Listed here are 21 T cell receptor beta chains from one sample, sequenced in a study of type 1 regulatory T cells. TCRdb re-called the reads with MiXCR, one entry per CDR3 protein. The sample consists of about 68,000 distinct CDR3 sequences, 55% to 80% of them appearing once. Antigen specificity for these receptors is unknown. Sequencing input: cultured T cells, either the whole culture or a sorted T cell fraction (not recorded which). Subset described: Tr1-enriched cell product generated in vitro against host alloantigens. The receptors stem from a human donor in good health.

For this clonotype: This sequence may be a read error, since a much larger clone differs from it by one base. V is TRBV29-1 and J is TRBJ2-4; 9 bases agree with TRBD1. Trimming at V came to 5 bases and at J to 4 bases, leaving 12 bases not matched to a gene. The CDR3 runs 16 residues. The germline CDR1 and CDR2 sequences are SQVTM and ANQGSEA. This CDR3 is CSVKGGGQGRKNIQYF. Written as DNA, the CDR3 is TGCAGCGTTAAAGGCGGGGGACAGGGTCGGAAAAACATTCAGTACTTC.

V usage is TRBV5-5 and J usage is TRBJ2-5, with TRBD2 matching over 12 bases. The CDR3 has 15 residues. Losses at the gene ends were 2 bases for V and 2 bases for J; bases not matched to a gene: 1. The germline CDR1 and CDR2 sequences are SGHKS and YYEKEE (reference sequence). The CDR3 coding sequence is TGTGCCAGCAGCTTTACTAGCGGGAGGCAAGAGACCCAGTACTTC. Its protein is CASSFTSGRQETQYF.

The CDR3 nucleotides read TGCGCCAGCAGATACGAACGGGGGAGCTACGAGCAGTACTTC. Protein: CASRYERGSYEQYF. This chain uses TRBV5-1 with TRBJ2-7; the D gene is possibly TRBD2 (6 bases). The length of the CDR3 is 14 residues. Germline CDR1 and CDR2: SGHRS and YFSETQ. V was clipped by 5 bases and J by 3 bases, with 15 bases between them.

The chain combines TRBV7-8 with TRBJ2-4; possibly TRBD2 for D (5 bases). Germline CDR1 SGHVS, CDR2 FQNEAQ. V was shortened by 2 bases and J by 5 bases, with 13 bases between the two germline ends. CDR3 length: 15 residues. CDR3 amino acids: CASSLMSSHENIQYF. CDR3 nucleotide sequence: TGTGCCAGCAGCTTAATGTCTAGCCATGAAAACATTCAGTACTTC.

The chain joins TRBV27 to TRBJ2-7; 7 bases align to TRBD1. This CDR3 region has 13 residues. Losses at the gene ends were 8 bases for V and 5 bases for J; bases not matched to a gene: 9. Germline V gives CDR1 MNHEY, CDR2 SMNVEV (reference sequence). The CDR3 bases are TGTGCCAGCTGTCCACAGGGGCTCGACGAGCAGTACTTC. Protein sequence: CASCPQGLDEQYF.

Here the CDR3 reads CSARGPGLNNSPLHF. CDR3 nucleotide sequence: TGCAGTGCTAGAGGGCCGGGATTAAATAATTCACCCCTCCACTTT. The chain uses TRBV20-1 and TRBJ1-6; D gene unclear. V lost 1 base and J lost 5, with 12 bases in between. This CDR3 has 15 amino acids. The germline CDR1 and CDR2 sequences are DFQATT and SNEGSKA (reference sequence).

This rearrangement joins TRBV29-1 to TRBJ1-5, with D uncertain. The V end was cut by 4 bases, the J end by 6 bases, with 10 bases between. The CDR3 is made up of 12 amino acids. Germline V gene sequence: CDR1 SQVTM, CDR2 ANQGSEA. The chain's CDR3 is CSVGASGQPQHF. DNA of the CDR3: TGCAGCGTTGGGGCCTCCGGTCAGCCCCAGCATTTT.

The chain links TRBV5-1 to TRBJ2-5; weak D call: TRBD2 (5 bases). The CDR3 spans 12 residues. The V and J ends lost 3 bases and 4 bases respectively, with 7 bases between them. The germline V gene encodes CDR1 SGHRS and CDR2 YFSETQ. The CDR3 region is CASSSGLETQYF. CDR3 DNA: TGCGCCAGCAGCTCCGGACTAGAGACCCAGTACTTC.

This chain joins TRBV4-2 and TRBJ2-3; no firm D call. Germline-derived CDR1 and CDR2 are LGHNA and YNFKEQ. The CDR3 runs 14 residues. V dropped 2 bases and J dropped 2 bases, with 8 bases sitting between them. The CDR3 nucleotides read TGTGCCAGCAGCCAACTTTATAACACAGATACGCAGTATTTT. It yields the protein CASSQLYNTDTQYF.

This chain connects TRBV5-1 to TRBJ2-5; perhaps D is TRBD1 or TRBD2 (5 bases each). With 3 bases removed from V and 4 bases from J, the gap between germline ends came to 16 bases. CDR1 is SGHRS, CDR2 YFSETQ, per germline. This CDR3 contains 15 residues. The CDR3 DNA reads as TGCGCCAGCAGCTACGGGACGCCTGAAGGAGAGACCCAGTACTTC. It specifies CASSYGTPEGETQYF. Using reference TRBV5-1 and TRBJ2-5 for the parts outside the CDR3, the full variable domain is KAGVTQTPRYLIKTRGQQVTLSCSPISGHRSVSWYQQTPGQGLQFLFEYFSETQRNKGNFPGRFSGRQFSNSRSEMNVSTLELGDSALYLCASSYGTPEGETQYFGPGTRLLVL.

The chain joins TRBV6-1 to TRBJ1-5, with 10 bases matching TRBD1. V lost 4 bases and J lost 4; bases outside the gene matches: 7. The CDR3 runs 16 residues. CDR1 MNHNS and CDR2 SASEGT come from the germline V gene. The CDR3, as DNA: TGTGCCAGCAGTGGCGGGACAGGGGAATGGAATCAGCCCCAGCATTTT. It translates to CASSGGTGEWNQPQHF.

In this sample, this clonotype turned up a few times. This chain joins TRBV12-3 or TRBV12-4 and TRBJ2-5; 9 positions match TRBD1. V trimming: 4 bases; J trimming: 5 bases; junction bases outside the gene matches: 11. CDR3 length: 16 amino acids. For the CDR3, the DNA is TGTGCCAGCAGTTCCGGACAGGGGATCAGGCGGGAGACCCAGTACTTC. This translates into CASSSGQGIRRETQYF.

The CDR3 DNA follows: TGCGCCAGCAGCACGGCGATATTTGGGGAAAAACTGTTTTTT. Protein sequence: CASSTAIFGEKLFF. V and J are TRBV5-1 and TRBJ1-4; D not resolved. Germline V gene data show CDR1 as SGHRS and CDR2 as YFSETQ. The CDR3 runs 14 residues. Trimming cost V 4 bases and J 8 bases, with 15 bases left between them.

In DNA, the CDR3 is TGCGCCAGCAGCGCAGGACAGGACTATTCACCCCTCCACTTT. The encoded protein is CASSAGQDYSPLHF. The V call is TRBV5-1, the J call TRBJ1-6; TRBD1 aligns across 7 bases. Germline V gene sequence: CDR1 SGHRS, CDR2 YFSETQ. The trim removed 4 bases at V and 8 bases at J, leaving 6 bases unmatched. This CDR3 spans 14 amino acids.

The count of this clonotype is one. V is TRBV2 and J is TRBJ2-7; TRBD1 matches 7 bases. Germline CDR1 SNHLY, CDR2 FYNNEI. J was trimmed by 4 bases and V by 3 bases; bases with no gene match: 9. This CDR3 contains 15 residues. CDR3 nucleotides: TGTGCCAGCAGTGACGCCGGGACAGCTTCGTACGAGCAGTACTTC. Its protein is CASSDAGTASYEQYF.

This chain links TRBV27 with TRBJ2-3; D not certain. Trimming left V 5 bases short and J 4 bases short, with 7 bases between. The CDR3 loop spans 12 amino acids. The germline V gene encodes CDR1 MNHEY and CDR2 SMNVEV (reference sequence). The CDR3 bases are TGTGCCAGCAGTCCCACAGCAGATACGCAGTATTTT. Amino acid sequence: CASSPTADTQYF.

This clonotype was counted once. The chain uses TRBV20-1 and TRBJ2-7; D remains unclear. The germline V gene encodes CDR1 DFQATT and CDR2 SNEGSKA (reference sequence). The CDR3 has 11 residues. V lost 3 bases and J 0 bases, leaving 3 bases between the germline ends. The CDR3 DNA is TGCAGTGCTAGGGGCTCCTACGAGCAGTACTTC. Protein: CSARGSYEQYF.

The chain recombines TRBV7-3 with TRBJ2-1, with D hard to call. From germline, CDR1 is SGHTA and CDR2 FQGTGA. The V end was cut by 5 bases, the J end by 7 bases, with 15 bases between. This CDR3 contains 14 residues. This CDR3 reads CASSLYPTGNEQFF. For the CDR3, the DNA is TGTGCCAGCAGCCTATATCCCACCGGTAATGAGCAGTTCTTC.

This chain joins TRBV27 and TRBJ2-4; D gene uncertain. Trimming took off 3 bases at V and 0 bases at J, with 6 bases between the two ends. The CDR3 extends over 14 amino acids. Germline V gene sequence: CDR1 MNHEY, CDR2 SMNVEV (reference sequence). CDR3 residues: CASSLALAKNIQYF. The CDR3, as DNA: TGTGCCAGCAGTTTGGCACTAGCCAAAAACATTCAGTACTTC.

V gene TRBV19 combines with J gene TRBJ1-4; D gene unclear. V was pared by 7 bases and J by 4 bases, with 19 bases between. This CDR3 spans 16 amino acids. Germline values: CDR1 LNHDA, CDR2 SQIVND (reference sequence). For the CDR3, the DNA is TGTGCCAGTACCCCCGGCCGGCAGCAAGATAATGAAAAACTGTTTTTT. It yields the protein CASTPGRQQDNEKLFF.

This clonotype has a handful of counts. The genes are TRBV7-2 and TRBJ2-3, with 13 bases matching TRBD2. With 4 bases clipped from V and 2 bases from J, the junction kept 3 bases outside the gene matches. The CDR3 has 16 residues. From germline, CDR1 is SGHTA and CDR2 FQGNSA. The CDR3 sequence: CASSSGLAGFTDTQYF. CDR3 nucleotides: TGTGCCAGCAGCTCGGGACTAGCGGGATTCACAGATACGCAGTATTTT.